This T cell receptor beta chain emerged from a study of radiotherapy plus CTLA-4 blockade in lung cancer. Study in general: Patients showed objective responses in 15% to 20% of cases, and disease control was achieved by under 40%.

This clone has at least ten counts. Its specificity is unknown. Sequencing used immunoSEQ multiplex PCR; TCRdb keeps in-frame clones, though not all of them. The sample has about 88,000 clones, approximately 75% seen once. Findings and caveats of the study: Together with interferon-beta, which increased in serum after radiation, early dynamic changes in blood T cell clones were reportedly the best predictors of response. In blood, after radiotherapy plus ipilimumab, tumor-derived TCR clones expanded.

This CDR3 comprises 15 residues. V lost 4 bases, J lost 1 base, and 9 bases lay in between. The V gene's germline CDR1 is SGHNT and CDR2 YYREEE (reference sequence). The chain carries TRBV5-4 and TRBJ2-6; unclear D gene. The starting material was peripheral blood, obtained from a patient treated with radiotherapy plus ipilimumab. This sequence was found in a human donor with non-small cell lung cancer that progressed on radiotherapy plus ipilimumab. CDR3 sequence: CASSGGPSGANVLTF. CDR3 nucleotides: TGTGCCAGCAGCGGTGGACCGTCTGGGGCCAACGTCCTGACTTTC.